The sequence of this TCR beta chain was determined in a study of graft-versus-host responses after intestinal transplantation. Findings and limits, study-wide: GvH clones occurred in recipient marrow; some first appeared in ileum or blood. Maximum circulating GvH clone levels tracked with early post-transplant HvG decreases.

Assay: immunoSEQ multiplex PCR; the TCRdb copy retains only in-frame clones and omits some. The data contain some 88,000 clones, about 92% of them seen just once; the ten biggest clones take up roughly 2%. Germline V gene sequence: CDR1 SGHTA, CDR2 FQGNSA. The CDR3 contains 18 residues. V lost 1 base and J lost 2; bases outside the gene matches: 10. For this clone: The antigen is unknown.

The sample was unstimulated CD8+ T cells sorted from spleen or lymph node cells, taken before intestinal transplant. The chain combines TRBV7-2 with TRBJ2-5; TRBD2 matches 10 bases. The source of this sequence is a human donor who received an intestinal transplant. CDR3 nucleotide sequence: TGTGCCAGCAGCTTAGAAGGCGTTAGCGGGGGGCGACAAGAGACCCAGTACTTC. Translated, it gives CASSLEGVSGGRQETQYF.